The present entry profiles one T cell receptor (beta chain) with its context. The entry originates in a study of blood T cell repertoires in COVID-19. This CDR3 has 14 amino acids. Sequencing was performed with immunoSEQ multiplex PCR; in TCRdb, only in-frame clones are kept and a portion is missing. The sample consists of about 120,000 clones, around 88% of them appearing once. Material for sequencing was peripheral blood. The chain carries TRBV7-5 and TRBJ2-7; the table's D call, TRBD1, has no DNA check behind it. TRBV7-5 is assigned pseudogene status. The sequence came from a human donor with acute or convalescent COVID-19. The donor label of this sample is uncertain. CDR3 residues: CVRSPPGPSYEQYF. CDR3 DNA sequence: TGTGTCAGAAGCCCCCCAGGCCCCTCCTACGAGCAGTACTTC.